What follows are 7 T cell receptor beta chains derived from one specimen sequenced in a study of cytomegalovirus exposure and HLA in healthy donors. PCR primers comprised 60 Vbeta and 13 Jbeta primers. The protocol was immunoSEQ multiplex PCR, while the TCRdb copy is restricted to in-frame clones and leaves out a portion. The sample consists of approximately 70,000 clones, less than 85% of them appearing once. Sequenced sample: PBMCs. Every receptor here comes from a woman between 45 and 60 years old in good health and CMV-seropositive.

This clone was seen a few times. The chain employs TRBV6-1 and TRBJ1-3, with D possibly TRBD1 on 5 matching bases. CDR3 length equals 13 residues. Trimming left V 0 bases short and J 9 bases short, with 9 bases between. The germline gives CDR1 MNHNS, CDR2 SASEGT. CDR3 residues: CASSEATVGTIYF. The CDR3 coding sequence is TGTGCCAGCAGTGAAGCGACAGTAGGCACCATATATTTT.

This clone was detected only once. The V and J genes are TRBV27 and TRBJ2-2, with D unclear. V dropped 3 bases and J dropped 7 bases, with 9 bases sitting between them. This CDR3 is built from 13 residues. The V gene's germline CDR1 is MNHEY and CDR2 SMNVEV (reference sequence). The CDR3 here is CASSFFWSGELFF. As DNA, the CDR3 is TGTGCCAGCAGTTTTTTTTGGAGCGGGGAGCTGTTTTTT.

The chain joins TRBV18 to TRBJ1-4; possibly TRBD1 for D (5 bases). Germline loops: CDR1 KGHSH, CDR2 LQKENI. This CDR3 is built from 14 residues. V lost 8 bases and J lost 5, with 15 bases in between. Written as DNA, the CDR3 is TGTGCCAGCCGCCCCCAGGGTGACAATGAAAAACTGTTTTTT. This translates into CASRPQGDNEKLFF.

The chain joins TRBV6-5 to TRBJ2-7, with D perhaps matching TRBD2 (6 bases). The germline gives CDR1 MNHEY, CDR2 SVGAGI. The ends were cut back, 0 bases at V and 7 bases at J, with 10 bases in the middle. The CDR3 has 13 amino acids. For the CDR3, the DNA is TGTGCCAGCAGTTACTCGGGACTCCGTGAGCAGTACTTC. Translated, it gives CASSYSGLREQYF.

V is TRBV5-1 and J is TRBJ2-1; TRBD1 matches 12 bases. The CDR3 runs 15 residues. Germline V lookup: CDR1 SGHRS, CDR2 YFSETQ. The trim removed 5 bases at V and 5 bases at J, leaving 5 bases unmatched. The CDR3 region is CASRTGQGANNEQFF. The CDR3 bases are TGCGCCAGCAGGACGGGACAGGGGGCGAACAATGAGCAGTTCTTC.

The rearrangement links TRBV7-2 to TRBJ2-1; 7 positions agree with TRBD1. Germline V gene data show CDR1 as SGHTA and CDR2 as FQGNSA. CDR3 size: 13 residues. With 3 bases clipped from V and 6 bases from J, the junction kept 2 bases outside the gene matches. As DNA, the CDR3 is TGTGCCAGCAGCTTTGACAGGGCCAATGAGCAGTTCTTC. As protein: CASSFDRANEQFF.

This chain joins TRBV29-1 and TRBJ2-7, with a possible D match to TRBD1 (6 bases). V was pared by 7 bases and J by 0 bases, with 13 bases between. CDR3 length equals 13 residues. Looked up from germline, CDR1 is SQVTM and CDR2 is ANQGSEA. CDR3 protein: CSAVRGNSYEQYF. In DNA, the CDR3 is TGCAGCGCCGTCAGGGGAAACTCCTACGAGCAGTACTTC.